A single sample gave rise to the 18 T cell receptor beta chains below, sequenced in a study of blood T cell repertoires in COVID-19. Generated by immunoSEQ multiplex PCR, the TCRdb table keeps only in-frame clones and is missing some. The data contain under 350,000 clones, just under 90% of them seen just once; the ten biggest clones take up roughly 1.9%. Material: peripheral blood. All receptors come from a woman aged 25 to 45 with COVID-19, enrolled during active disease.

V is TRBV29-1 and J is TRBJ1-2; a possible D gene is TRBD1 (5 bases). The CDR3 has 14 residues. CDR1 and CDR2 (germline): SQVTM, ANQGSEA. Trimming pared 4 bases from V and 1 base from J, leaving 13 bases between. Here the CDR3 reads CSVGLTTDNYGYTF. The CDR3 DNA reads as TGCAGCGTTGGGTTAACGACAGATAACTATGGCTACACCTTC.

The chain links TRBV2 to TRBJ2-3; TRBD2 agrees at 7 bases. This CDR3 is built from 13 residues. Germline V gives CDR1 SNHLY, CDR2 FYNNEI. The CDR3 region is CAGGGTSTDTQYF. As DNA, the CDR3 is TGTGCGGGGGGGGGTACTAGCACAGATACGCAGTATTTT.

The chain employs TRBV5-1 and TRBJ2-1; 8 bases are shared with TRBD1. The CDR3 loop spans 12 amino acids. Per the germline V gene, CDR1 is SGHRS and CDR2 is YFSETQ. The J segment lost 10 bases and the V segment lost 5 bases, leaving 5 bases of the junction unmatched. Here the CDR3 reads CASRDRAREQFF. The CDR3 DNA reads TGCGCCAGCAGGGACAGGGCGCGGGAGCAGTTCTTC.

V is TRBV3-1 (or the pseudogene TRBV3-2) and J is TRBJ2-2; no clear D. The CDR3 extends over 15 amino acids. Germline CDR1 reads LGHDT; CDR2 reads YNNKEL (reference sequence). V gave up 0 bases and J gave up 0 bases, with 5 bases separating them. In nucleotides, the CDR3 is TGTGCCAGCAGCCAAGACTACGCGAACACCGGGGAGCTGTTTTTT. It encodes CASSQDYANTGELFF.

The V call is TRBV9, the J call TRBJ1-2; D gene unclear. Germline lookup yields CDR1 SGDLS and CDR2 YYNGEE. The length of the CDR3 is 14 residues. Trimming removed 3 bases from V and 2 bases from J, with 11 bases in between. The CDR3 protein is CASSGDLANYGYTF. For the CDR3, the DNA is TGTGCCAGCAGCGGTGATTTAGCGAACTATGGCTACACCTTC.

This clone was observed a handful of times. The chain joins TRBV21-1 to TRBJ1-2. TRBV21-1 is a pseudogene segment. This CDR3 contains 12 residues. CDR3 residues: CASSKAFGDYTF. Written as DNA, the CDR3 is TGTGCCAGCAGCAAAGCATTCGGAGACTACACCTTC.

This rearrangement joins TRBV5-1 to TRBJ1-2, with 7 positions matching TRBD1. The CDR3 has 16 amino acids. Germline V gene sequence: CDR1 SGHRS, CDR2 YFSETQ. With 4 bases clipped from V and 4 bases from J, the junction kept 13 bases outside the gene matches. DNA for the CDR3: TGCGCCAGCAGCCCCACGTTAGGGGGCAATCTCTATGGCTACACCTTC. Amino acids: CASSPTLGGNLYGYTF.

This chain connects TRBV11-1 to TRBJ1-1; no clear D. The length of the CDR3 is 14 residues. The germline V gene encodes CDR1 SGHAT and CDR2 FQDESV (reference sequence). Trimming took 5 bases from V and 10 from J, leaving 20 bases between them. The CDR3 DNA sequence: TGTGCCAGCAGCCCCGATGGGAGCCGGTGGGGAGCTTTCTTT. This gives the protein CASSPDGSRWGAFF.

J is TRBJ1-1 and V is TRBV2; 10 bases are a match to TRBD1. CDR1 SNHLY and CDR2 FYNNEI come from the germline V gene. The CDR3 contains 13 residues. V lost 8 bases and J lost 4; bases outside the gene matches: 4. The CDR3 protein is CASQTGGITEAFF. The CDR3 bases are TGTGCCAGCCAGACAGGGGGCATCACTGAAGCTTTCTTT.

The CDR3: CASSQAGWSYNSPLHF. The DNA for the CDR3 is TGTGCCAGCAGCCAAGCAGGATGGTCCTATAATTCACCCCTCCACTTT. This chain links TRBV3-1 (or the pseudogene TRBV3-2) with TRBJ1-6; unclear D gene. V lost 1 base and J lost 1, with 8 bases in between. Germline V lookup: CDR1 LGHDT, CDR2 YNNKEL (reference sequence). This CDR3 region has 16 residues.

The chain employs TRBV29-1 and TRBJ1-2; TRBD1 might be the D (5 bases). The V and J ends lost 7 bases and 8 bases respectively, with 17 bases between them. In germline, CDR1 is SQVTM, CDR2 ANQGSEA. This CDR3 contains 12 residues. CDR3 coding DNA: TGCAGCGCCCCCGGGGGGGGTGGCGGCTACACCTTC. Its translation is CSAPGGGGGYTF.

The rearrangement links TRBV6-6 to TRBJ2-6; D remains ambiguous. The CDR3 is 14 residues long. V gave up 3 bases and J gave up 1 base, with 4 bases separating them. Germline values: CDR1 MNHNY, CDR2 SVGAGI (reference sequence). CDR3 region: CASSYSSGANVLTF. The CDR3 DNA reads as TGTGCCAGCAGTTATTCGTCTGGGGCCAACGTCCTGACTTTC.

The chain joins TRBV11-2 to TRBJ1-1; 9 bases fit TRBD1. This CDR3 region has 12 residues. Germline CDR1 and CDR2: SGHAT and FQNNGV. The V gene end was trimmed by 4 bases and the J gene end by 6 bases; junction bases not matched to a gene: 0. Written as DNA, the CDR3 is TGTGCCAGCAGCTGGGACAGGGCTGAAGCTTTCTTT. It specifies CASSWDRAEAFF.

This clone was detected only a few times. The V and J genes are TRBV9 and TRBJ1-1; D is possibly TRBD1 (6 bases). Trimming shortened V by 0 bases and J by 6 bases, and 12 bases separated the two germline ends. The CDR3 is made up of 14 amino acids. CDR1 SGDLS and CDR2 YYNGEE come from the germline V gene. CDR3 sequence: CASSVGDRSAEAFF. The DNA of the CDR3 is TGTGCCAGCAGCGTAGGCGACAGGTCCGCTGAAGCTTTCTTT.

In nucleotides, the CDR3 is TGTGCCAGCAGTTTTCCTGGTAGCGGGGGAGGGAATGAGCAGTTCTTC. The encoded protein is CASSFPGSGGGNEQFF. This chain joins TRBV27 and TRBJ2-1; 9 nucleotides align to TRBD2. After removal of 3 bases from V and 7 bases from J, the junction contained 10 bases not matched to a gene. CDR3 length: 16 residues. Germline lookup yields CDR1 MNHEY and CDR2 SMNVEV (reference sequence).

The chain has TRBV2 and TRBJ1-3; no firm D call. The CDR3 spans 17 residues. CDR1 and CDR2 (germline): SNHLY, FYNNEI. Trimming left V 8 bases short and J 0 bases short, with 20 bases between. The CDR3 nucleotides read TGTGCCAGCTCAGACACCGGACTTACGAGCTCTGGAAACACCATATATTTT. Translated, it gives CASSDTGLTSSGNTIYF.

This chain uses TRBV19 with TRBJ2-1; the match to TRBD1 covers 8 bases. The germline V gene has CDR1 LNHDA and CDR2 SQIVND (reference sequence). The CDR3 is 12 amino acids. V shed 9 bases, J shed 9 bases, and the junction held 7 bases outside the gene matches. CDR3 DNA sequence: TGTGCCAGCTCGAGGACAGGGATTGAGCAGTTCTTC. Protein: CASSRTGIEQFF.

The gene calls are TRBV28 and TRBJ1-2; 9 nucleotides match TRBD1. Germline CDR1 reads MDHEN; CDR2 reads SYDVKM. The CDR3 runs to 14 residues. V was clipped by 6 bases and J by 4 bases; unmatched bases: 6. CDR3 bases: TGTGCCAGCAGCAGGACAGGGGTCGCCTATGGCTACACCTTC. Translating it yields CASSRTGVAYGYTF.